The clone carrying this T cell receptor beta chain was observed at least ten times. The TCRbeta library incorporated unique molecular identifiers. TCRdb processed the PCR reads anew with MiXCR; each CDR3 protein has one entry. The sample lists about 17,000 distinct CDR3 sequences; approximately 5.2% were seen once. V lost 4 bases to trimming and J lost 6 bases; unmatched junction nucleotides: 6. The CDR3 has 14 amino acids. CDR1 SGHTA and CDR2 FQGTGA come from the germline V gene. The sample belongs to a study of T-cell reconstitution after alpha-beta-depleted transplantation in children. The source of this sequence is a boy aged 5-17 years with acute lymphoblastic leukemia, due to receive a stem cell transplant. V gene TRBV7-3 combines with J gene TRBJ2-1, with TRBD1 matching over 7 bases. The sequences come from PBMCs, collected before TCRalphabeta/CD19-depleted stem cell transplant. CDR3 region: CASSYNRDSNEQFF. The CDR3 nucleotides are TGTGCCAGCAGCTACAACCGGGACAGCAATGAGCAGTTCTTC.